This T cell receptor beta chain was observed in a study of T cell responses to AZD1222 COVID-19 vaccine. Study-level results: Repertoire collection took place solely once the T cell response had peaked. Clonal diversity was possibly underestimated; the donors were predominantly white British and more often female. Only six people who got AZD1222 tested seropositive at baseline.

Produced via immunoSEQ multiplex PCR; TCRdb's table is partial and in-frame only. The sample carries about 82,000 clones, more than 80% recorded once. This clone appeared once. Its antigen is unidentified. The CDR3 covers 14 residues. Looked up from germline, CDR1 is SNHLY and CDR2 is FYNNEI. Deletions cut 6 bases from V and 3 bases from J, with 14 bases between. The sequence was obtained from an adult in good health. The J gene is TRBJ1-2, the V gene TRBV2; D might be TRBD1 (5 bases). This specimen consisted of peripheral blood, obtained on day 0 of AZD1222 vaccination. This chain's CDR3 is CASRDTLGDYGYTF. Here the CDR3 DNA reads TGTGCCAGCAGGGACACCTTGGGGGACTATGGCTACACCTTC.